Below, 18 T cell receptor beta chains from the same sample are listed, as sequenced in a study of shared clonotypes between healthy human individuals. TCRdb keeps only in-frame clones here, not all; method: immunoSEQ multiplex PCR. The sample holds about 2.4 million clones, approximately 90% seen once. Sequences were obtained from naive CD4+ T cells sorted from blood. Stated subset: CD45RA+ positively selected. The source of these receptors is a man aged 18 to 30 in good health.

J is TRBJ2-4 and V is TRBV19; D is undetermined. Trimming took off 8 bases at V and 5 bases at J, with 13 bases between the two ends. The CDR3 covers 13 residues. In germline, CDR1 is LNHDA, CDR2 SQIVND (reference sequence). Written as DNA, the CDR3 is TGTGCCAGTTCCCTAACCCTAGAAAACATTCAGTACTTC. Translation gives CASSLTLENIQYF.

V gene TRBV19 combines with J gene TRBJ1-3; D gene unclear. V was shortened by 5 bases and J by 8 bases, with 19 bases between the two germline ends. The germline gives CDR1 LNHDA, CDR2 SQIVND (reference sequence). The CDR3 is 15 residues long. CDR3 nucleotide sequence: TGTGCCAGTAGTGAGACCCTCAGCCCGTCATACACCATATATTTT. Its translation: CASSETLSPSYTIYF.

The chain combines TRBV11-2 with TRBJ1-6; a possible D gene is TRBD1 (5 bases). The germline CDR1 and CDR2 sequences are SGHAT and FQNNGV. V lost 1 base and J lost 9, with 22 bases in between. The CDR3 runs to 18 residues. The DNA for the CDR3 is TGTGCCAGCAGCTTAGCGTCGGCAAGGGACCCCGTACGTTCACCCCTCCACTTT. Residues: CASSLASARDPVRSPLHF.

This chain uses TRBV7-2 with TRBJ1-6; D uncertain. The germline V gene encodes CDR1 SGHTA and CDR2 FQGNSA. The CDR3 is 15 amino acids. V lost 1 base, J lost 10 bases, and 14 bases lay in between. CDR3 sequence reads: CASSLVSGIESPLHF. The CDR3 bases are TGTGCCAGCAGCTTAGTTTCGGGGATTGAGTCACCCCTCCACTTT. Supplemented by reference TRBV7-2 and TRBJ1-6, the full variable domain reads GAGVSQSPSNKVTEKGKDVELRCDPISGHTALYWYRQSLGQGLEFLIYFQGNSAPDKSGLPSDRFSAERTGGSVSTLTIQRTQQEDSAVYLCASSLVSGIESPLHFGNGTRLTVT.

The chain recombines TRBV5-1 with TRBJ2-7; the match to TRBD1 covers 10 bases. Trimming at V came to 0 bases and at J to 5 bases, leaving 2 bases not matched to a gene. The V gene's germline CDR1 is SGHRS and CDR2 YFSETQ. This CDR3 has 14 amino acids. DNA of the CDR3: TGCGCCAGCAGCTTGGGGGGACAGGGGCACGAGCAGTACTTC. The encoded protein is CASSLGGQGHEQYF.

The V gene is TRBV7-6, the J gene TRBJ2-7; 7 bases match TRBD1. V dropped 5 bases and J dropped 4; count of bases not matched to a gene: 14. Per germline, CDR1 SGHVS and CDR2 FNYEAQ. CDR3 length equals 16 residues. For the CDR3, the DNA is TGTGCCAGCAGCCCAGGCCCCCCGGGACAGATTTACGAGCAGTACTTC. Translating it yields CASSPGPPGQIYEQYF.

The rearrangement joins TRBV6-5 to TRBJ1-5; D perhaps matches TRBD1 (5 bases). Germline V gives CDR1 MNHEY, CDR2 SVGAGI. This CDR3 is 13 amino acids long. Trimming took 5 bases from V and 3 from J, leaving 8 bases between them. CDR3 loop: CASSTQVNQPQHF. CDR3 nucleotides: TGTGCCAGCAGTACACAGGTCAATCAGCCCCAGCATTTT.

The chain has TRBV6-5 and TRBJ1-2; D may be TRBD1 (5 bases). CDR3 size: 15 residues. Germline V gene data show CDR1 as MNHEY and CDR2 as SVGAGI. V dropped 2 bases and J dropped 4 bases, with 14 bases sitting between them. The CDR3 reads CASSYLGGNPYGYTF. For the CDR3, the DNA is TGTGCCAGCAGTTACCTGGGGGGTAACCCCTATGGCTACACCTTC.

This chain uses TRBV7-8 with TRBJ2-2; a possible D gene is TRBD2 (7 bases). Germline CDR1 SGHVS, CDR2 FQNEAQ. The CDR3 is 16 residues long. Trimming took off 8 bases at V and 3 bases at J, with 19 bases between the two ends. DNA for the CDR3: TGTGCCAGCTGGGGGCGGCGGGGGAGCTACACCGGGGAGCTGTTTTTT. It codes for CASWGRRGSYTGELFF.

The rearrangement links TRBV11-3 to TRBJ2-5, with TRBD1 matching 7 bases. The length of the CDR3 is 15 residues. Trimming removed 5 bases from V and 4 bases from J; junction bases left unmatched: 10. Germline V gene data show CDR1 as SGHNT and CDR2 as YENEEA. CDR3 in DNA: TGTGCCAGCAGCACCGGGACAGTCCGCGGAGAGACCCAGTACTTC. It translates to CASSTGTVRGETQYF.

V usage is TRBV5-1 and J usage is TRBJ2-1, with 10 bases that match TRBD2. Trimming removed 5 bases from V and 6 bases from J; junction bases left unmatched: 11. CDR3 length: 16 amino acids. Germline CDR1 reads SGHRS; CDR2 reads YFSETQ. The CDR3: CASSPSGGLDGNEQFF. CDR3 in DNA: TGCGCCAGCAGTCCTAGCGGGGGCCTTGACGGCAATGAGCAGTTCTTC.

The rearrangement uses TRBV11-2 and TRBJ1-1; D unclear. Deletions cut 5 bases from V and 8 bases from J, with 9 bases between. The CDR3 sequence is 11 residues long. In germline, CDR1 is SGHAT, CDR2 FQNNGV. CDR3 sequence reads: CASSPTLEAFF. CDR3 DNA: TGTGCCAGCAGCCCTACATTGGAAGCTTTCTTT.

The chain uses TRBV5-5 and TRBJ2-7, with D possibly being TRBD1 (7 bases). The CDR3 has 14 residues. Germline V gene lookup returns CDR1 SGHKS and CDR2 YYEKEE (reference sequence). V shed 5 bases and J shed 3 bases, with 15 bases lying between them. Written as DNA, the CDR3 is TGTGCCAGCAGTTCCCGACAGGGAGGCTACGAGCAGTACTTC. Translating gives CASSSRQGGYEQYF.

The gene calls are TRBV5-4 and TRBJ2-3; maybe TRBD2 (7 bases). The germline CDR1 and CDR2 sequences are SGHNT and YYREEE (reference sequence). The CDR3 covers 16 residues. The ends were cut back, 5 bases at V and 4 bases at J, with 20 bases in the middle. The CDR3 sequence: CASRGGGPYVADTQYF. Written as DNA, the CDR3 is TGTGCCAGCAGGGGCGGGGGCCCCTATGTGGCAGATACGCAGTATTTT.

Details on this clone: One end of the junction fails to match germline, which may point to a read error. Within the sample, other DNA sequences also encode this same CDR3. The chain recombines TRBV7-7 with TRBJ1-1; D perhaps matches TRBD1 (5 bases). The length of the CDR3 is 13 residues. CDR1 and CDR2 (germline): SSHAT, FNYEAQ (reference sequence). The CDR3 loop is CASSLTVNTEAFF. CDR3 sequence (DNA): TGTGCTAGCAGCTTGACAGTGAACACTGAAGCTTTCTTT.

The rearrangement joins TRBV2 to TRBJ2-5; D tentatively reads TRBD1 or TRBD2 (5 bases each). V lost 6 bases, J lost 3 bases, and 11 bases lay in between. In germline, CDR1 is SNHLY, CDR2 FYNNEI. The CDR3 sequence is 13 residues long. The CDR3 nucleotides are TGTGCCAGCAGAATGGGGGTGGAAGAGACCCAGTACTTC. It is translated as CASRMGVEETQYF.

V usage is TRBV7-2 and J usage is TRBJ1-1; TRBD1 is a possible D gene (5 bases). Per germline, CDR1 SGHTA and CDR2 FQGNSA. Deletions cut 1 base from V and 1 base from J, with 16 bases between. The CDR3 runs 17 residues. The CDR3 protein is CASSLEGWGVTNTEAFF. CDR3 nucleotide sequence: TGTGCCAGCAGCTTAGAAGGGTGGGGGGTTACGAACACTGAAGCTTTCTTT. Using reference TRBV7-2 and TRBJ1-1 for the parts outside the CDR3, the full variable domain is GAGVSQSPSNKVTEKGKDVELRCDPISGHTALYWYRQSLGQGLEFLIYFQGNSAPDKSGLPSDRFSAERTGGSVSTLTIQRTQQEDSAVYLCASSLEGWGVTNTEAFFGQGTRLTVV.

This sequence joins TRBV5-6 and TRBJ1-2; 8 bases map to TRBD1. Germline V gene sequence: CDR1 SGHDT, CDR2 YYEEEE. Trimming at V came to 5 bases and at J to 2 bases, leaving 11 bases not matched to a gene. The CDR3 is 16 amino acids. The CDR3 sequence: CASSLTQGVDNYGYTF. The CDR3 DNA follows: TGTGCCAGCAGTTTAACACAGGGGGTTGACAACTATGGCTACACCTTC.